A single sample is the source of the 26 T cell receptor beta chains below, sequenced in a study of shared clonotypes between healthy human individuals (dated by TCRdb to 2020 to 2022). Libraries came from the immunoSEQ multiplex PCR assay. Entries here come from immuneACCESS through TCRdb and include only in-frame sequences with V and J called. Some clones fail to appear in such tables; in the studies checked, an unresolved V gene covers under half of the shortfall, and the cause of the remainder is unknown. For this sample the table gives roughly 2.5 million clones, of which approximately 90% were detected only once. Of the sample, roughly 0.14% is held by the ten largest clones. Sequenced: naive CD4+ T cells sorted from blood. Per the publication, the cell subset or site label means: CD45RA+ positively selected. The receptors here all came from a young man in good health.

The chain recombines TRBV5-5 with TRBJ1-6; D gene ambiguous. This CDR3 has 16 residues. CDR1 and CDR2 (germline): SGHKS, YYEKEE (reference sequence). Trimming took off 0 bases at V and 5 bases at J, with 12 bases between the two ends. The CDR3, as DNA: TGTGCCAGCAGCTTGGGGATGATGGGTAATAATTCACCCCTCCACTTT. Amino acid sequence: CASSLGMMGNNSPLHF. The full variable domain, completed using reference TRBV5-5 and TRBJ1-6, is DAGVTQSPTHLIKTRGQQVTLRCSPISGHKSVSWYQQVLGQGPQFIFQYYEKEERGRGNFPDRFSARQFPNYSSELNVNALLLGDSALYLCASSLGMMGNNSPLHFGNGTRLTVT.

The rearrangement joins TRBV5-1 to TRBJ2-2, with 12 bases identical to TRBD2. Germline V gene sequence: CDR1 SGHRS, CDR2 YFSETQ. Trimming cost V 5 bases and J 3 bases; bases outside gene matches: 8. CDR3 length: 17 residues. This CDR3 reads CASRPTSGRQDTGELFF. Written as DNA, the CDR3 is TGCGCCAGCAGGCCTACTAGCGGGAGGCAGGACACCGGGGAGCTGTTTTTT.

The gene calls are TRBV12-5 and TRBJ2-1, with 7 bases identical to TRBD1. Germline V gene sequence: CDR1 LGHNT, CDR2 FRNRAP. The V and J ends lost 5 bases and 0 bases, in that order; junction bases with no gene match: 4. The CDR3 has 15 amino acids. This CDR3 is CASGPGQLSYNEQFF. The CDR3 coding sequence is TGTGCTAGTGGTCCGGGACAGCTCTCCTACAATGAGCAGTTCTTC. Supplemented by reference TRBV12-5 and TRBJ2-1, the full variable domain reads DARVTQTPRHKVTEMGQEVTMRCQPILGHNTVFWYRQTMMQGLELLAYFRNRAPLDDSGMPKDRFSAEMPDATLATLKIQPSEPRDSAVYFCASGPGQLSYNEQFFGPGTRLTVL.

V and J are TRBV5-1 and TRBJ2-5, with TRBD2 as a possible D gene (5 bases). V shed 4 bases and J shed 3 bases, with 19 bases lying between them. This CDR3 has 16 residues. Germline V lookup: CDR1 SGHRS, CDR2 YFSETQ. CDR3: CASSDTALPGKETQYF. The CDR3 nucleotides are TGCGCCAGCAGCGACACGGCCTTACCGGGAAAAGAGACCCAGTACTTC. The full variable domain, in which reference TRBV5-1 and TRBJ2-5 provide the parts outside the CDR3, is KAGVTQTPRYLIKTRGQQVTLSCSPISGHRSVSWYQQTPGQGLQFLFEYFSETQRNKGNFPGRFSGRQFSNSRSEMNVSTLELGDSALYLCASSDTALPGKETQYFGPGTRLLVL.

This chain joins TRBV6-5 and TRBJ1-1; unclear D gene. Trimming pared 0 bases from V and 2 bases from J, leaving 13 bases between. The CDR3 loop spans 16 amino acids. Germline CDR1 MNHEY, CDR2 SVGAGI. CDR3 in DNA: TGTGCCAGCAGTTACTCGAGTGGAGGAATAAACACTGAAGCTTTCTTT. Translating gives CASSYSSGGINTEAFF.

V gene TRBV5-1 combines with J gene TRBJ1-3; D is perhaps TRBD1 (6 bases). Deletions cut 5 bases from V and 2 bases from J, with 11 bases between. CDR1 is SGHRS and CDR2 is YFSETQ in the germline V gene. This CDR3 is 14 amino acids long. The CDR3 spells CASSHGQTGNTIYF. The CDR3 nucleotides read TGCGCCAGCAGTCACGGACAGACTGGAAACACCATATATTTT.

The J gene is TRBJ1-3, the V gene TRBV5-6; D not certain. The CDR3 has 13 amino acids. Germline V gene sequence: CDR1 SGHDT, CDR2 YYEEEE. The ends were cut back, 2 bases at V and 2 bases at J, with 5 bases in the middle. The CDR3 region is CASSFAAGNTIYF. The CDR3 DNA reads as TGTGCCAGCAGCTTCGCGGCTGGAAACACCATATATTTT.

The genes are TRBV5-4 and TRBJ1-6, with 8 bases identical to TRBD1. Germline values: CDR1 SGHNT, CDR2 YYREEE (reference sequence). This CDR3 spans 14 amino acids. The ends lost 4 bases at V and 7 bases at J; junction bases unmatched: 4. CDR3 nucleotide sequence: TGTGCCAGCAGCGCCGGACAGGGCAATTCACCCCTCCACTTT. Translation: CASSAGQGNSPLHF.

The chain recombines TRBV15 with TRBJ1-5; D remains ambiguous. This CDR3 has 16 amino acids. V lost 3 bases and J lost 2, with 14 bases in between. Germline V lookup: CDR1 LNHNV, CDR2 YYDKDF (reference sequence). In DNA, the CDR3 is TGTGCCACCAGCAGCGCGGAGGGTCCGGGCAATCAGCCCCAGCATTTT. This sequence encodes CATSSAEGPGNQPQHF.

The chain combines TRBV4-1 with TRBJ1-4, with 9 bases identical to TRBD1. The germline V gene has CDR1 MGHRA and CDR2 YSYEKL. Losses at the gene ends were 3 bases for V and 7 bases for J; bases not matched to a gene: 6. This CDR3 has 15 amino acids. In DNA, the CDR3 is TGCGCCAGCAGCCAGGTCACAGGGGGCTTTGAAAAACTGTTTTTT. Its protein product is CASSQVTGGFEKLFF.

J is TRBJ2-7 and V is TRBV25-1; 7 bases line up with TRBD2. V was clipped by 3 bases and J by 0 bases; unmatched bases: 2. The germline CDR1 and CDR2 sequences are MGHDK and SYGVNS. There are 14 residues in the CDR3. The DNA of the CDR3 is TGTGCCAGCAGTGATAGGGACTACTCCTACGAGCAGTACTTC. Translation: CASSDRDYSYEQYF.

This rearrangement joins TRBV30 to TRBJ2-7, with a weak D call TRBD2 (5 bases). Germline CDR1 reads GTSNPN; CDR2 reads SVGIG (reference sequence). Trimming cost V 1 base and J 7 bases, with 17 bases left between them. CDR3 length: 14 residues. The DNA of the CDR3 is TGTGCCTGGAGTGACCCGGGGAGTCTGAGAGAGCAGTACTTC. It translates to CAWSDPGSLREQYF.

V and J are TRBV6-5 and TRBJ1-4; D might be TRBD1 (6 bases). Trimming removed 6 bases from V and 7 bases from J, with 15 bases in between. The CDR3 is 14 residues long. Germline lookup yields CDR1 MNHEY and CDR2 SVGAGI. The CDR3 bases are TGTGCCAGCAGCAGGGGCCGAGGAGGTGAAAAACTGTTTTTT. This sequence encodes CASSRGRGGEKLFF.

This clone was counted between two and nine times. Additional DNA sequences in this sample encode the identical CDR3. CDR3: CASSDRNYGYTF. The CDR3 nucleotides read TGTGCCAGTAGCGACAGAAACTATGGCTACACCTTC. The chain uses TRBV19 and TRBJ1-2; D might be TRBD1 (5 bases). The V gene lost 6 bases and the J gene lost 2 bases, with 7 bases spanning the gap. CDR3 length: 12 residues. CDR1 and CDR2 from the germline V gene are LNHDA and SQIVND (reference sequence).

CDR3: CASSSDRRSSYNEQFF. The CDR3 DNA is TGTGCCAGCTCGTCCGACAGAAGGAGCTCCTACAATGAGCAGTTCTTC. The chain recombines TRBV18 with TRBJ2-1; possible D gene TRBD1, 5 bases. Trimming shortened V by 6 bases and J by 0 bases, and 15 bases separated the two germline ends. The CDR3 extends over 16 amino acids. CDR1 is KGHSH and CDR2 is LQKENI in the germline V gene.

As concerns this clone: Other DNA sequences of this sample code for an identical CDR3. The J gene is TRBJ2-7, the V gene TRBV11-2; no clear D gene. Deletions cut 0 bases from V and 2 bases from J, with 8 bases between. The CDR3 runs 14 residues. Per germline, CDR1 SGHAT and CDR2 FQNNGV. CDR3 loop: CASSLDRLAYEQYF. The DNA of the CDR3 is TGTGCCAGCAGCTTAGACAGGTTAGCCTACGAGCAGTACTTC.

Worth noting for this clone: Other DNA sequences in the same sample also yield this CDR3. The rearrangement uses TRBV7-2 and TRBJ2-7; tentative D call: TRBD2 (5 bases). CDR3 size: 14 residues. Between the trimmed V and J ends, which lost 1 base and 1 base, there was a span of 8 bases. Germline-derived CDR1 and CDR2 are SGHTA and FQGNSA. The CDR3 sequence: CASSLVPGSYEQYF. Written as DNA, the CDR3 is TGTGCCAGCAGCTTAGTTCCGGGATCCTACGAGCAGTACTTC.

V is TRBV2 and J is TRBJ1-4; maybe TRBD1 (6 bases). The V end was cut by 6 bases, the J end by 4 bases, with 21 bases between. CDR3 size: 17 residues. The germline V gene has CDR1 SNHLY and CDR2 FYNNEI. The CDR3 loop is CASRPGQGRIFNEKLFF. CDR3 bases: TGTGCCAGCAGACCCGGCCAGGGGCGAATCTTTAATGAAAAACTGTTTTTT.

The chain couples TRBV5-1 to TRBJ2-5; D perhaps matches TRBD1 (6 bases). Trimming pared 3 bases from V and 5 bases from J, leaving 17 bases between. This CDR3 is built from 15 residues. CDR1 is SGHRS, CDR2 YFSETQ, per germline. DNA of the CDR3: TGCGCCAGCAGCTGGAGCCTACAGGGCCGGGAGACCCAGTACTTC. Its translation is CASSWSLQGRETQYF. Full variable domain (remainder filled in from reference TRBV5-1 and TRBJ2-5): KAGVTQTPRYLIKTRGQQVTLSCSPISGHRSVSWYQQTPGQGLQFLFEYFSETQRNKGNFPGRFSGRQFSNSRSEMNVSTLELGDSALYLCASSWSLQGRETQYFGPGTRLLVL.

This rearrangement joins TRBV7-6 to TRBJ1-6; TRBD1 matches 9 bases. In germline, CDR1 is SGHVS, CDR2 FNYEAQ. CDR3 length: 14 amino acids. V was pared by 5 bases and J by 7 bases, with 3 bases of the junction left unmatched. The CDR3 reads CASSPGQGNSPLHF. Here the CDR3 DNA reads TGTGCCAGCAGCCCCGGACAGGGGAATTCACCCCTCCACTTT. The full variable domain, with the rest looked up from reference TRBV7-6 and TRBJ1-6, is GAGVSQSPRYKVTKRGQDVALRCDPISGHVSLYWYRQALGQGPEFLTYFNYEAQQDKSGLPNDRFSAERPEGSISTLTIQRTEQRDSAMYRCASSPGQGNSPLHFGNGTRLTVT.

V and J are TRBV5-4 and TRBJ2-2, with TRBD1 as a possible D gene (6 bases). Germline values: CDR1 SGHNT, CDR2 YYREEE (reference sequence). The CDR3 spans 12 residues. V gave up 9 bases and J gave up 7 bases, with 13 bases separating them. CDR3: CATATGNGELFF. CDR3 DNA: TGTGCCACCGCTACAGGGAACGGGGAGCTGTTTTTT.

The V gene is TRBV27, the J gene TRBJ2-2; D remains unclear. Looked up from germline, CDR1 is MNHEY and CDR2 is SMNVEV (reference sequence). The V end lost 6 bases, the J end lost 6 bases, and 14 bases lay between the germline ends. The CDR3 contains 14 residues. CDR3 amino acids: CASRPRQVPGELFF. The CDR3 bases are TGTGCCAGCAGACCTAGGCAGGTTCCCGGGGAGCTGTTTTTT.

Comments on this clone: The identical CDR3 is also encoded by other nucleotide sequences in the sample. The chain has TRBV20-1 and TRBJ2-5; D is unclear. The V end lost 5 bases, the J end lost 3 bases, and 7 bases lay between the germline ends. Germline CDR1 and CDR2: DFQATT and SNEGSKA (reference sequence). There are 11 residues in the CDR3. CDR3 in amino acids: CSASPEETQYF. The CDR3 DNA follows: TGCAGTGCTTCCCCAGAAGAGACCCAGTACTTC.

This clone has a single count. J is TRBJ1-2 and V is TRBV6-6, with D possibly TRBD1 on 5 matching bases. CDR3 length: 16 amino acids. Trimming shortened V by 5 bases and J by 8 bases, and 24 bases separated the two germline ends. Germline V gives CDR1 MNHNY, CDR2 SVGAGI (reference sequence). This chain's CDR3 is CASSPSTRGKGLGYTF. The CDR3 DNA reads TGTGCCAGCAGTCCCTCAACGAGGGGTAAAGGGTTGGGCTACACCTTC.

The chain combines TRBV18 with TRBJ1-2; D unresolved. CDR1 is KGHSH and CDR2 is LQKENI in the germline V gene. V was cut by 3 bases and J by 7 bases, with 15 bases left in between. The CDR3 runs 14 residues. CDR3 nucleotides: TGTGCCAGCTCACCGACAACGGTAAAGGGTGGCTACACCTTC. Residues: CASSPTTVKGGYTF.

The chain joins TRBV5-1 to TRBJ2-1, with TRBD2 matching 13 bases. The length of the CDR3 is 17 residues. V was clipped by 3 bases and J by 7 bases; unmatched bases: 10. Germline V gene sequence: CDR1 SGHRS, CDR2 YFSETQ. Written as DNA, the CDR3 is TGCGCCAGCAGCTACGGGACTAGCGGGGCCAGGGGGAATGAGCAGTTCTTC. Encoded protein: CASSYGTSGARGNEQFF.